Listed below are T cell receptor beta chains from one sample, sequenced in a study of cytomegalovirus exposure and HLA in healthy donors. This table comes from immunoSEQ multiplex PCR, and its TCRdb copy is limited to in-frame clones, with some not included. Here the sample spans about 93,000 clones, about 78% being singletons. What was sequenced was PBMCs. The receptors here all came from a middle-aged woman in good health and CMV-seronegative. Each CDR3 is given with its conserved first and last residue. A D gene is named only where the DNA matches it firmly. Size is stated for part of the rows, as once, few or many counts, or as a class when the clone is expanded.

v_gene	d_gene	abundance	j_gene	len	CDR3nt	CDR3aa
TRBV2	TRBD1	.	TRBJ2-7	13	TGTGCCAGCGCGCGACAGGGGATGGACGAGCAGTACTTC	CASARQGMDEQYF
TRBV5-8	.	.	TRBJ1-1	16	TGTGCCAGCAGCTTGGCCATGAATGGCAGGTACGTTGGAGCTTTCTTT	CASSLAMNGRYVGAFF
TRBV28	.	.	TRBJ2-2	16	TGTGCCAGCAGTTCCCTTATAGGACAGATCACCGGGGAGCTGTTTTTT	CASSSLIGQITGELFF
TRBV6-1	TRBD2	.	TRBJ2-5	14	TGTGCCAGCAGTGAAGCGGGAGGGTGGGAGACCCAGTACTTC	CASSEAGGWETQYF
TRBV6-1	.	.	TRBJ1-6	14	TGTGCCAGCAGTGAAGGCGGTAACCGGTCACCCCTCCACTTT	CASSEGGNRSPLHF
TRBV6-1	.	.	TRBJ2-5	14	TGTGCCAGCAGTATAACAGGGCTCCAAGAGACCCAGTACTTC	CASSITGLQETQYF
TRBV28	TRBD1	.	TRBJ1-1	17	TGTGCCAGCAGTTTTTCCCTGACAGGGTCGCTGAACACTGAAGCTTTCTTT	CASSFSLTGSLNTEAFF
TRBV7-2	TRBD2	.	TRBJ2-2	17	TGTGCCAGCAGCCTAACGAGAAGCGGGAGGATAGGGCGGGAGCTGTTTTTT	CASSLTRSGRIGRELFF
TRBV6-5	TRBD1	.	TRBJ1-5	15	TGTGCCAGCAGAAAGGACAGGGGCGGCAATCAGCCCCAGCATTTT	CASRKDRGGNQPQHF
TRBV7-6	TRBD2	.	TRBJ2-7	15	TGTGCCAGCAGCTTAAGGACTAGCGGAACCTACGAGCAGTACTTC	CASSLRTSGTYEQYF
TRBV28	.	once	TRBJ2-7	13	TGTGCCAGCAGTTTGGGCCCTACCTACGAGCAGTACTTC	CASSLGPTYEQYF
TRBV2	.	.	TRBJ2-1	14	TGTGCCAGCAGCCGGGACGGACTAAACAATGAGCAGTTCTTC	CASSRDGLNNEQFF
TRBV30	TRBD2	.	TRBJ2-7	12	TGTGCGGGGACTAGCGGGACCTACGAGCAGTACTTC	CAGTSGTYEQYF
TRBV19	.	.	TRBJ2-7	16	TGTGCCAGTAGTATTAGTTTCGGGCAGGGGTTCTACGAGCAGTACTTC	CASSISFGQGFYEQYF
TRBV9	.	.	TRBJ1-3	15	TGTGCCAGCAGCCCCTCGCCGGGGGCTGGAAACACCATATATTTT	CASSPSPGAGNTIYF
TRBV29-1	.	.	TRBJ2-5	12	TGCAGCGTTGTCGAGGACTTGGGGTCCCAGTACTTC	CSVVEDLGSQYF
TRBV5-1	.	few	TRBJ2-2	16	TGCGCCAGCAGCTTGGCCGGGGGAGGAAACACCGGGGAGCTGTTTTTT	CASSLAGGGNTGELFF
TRBV28	TRBD1	.	TRBJ2-2	15	TGTGCCACCGAAGAGAGACAGGGTAGCACCGGGGAGCTGTTTTTT	CATEERQGSTGELFF
TRBV5-1	TRBD2	.	TRBJ2-1	16	TGCGCCAGCAGCTTGGGACTAGCGGGAGTGGGAAATGAGCAGTTCTTC	CASSLGLAGVGNEQFF
TRBV9	TRBD2	.	TRBJ2-7	15	TGTGCCAGCAGCGTAGAACCGGGAGGGTCCTACGAGCAGTACTTC	CASSVEPGGSYEQYF
TRBV5-1	TRBD1	.	TRBJ1-1	15	TGCGCCAGCAGCCTTCGGGACAGGGAGTCGGCTGAAGCTTTCTTT	CASSLRDRESAEAFF
TRBV19	TRBD2	.	TRBJ2-1	13	TGTGCCAGTAATTTTGCGGGAGGGGGTGAGCAGTTCTTC	CASNFAGGGEQFF
TRBV15	.	.	TRBJ2-7	12	TGTGCCACCAGCTTCACAGGGACCGAGCAGTACTTC	CATSFTGTEQYF
TRBV7-9	TRBD1	.	TRBJ1-1	14	TGTGCCAGCAGCTCAGGGGGTTTGGGACAGGAAGCTTTCTTT	CASSSGGLGQEAFF
TRBV6-5	TRBD1	.	TRBJ2-1	15	TGTGCCAGCAGTAGACAGGGGGCGCGGGACAATGAGCAGTTCTTC	CASSRQGARDNEQFF
TRBV11-2	.	.	TRBJ1-2	15	TGTGCCAGCAGCTCTATGTGGCGGGGCAACTATGGCTACACCTTC	CASSSMWRGNYGYTF
TRBV2	.	.	TRBJ1-1	14	TGTGCCAGCAGGGGAGGTCTAATGAACACTGAAGCTTTCTTT	CASRGGLMNTEAFF
TRBV6-5	.	.	TRBJ1-2	14	TGTGCCAGCAGTCCCGGGACTACTAACTATGGCTACACCTTC	CASSPGTTNYGYTF
TRBV7-9	TRBD1	.	TRBJ1-2	15	TGTGCCAGCAGCTTAGCGACAGGGGGATCCTATGGCTACACCTTC	CASSLATGGSYGYTF
TRBV28	.	.	TRBJ2-5	11	TGTGCCAGCTCTAGTCAAGAGACCCAGTACTTC	CASSSQETQYF
TRBV7-8	.	.	TRBJ2-7	13	TGTGCCAGCAGCTTAGCGCGCGGGGCCGAGCAGTACTTC	CASSLARGAEQYF
TRBV29-1	TRBD1	.	TRBJ2-5	14	TGCAGCGTTGACCGGACAGGGGAGAGGAAGACCCAGTACTTC	CSVDRTGERKTQYF
TRBV20-1	.	.	TRBJ1-1	11	TGCAGTGCCCAAGAGCTAACTGAAGCTTTCTTT	CSAQELTEAFF
TRBV19	.	.	TRBJ1-5	14	TGTGCCAGTAGTACTTACAGGGTCGAACAGCCCCAGCATTTT	CASSTYRVEQPQHF
TRBV7-9	.	.	TRBJ2-7	12	TGTGCCAGCAGCTTAGAAGGGGACGAGCAGTACTTC	CASSLEGDEQYF
TRBV28	TRBD1	.	TRBJ1-5	16	TGTGCCAGCAGTTTTAGGGGACAGGGGGAAAGGCAGCCCCAGCATTTT	CASSFRGQGERQPQHF
TRBV5-1	TRBD2	.	TRBJ2-7	15	TGCGCCAGCAGCTTGGTAGTGTCGGGGGGTGACGAGCAGTACTTC	CASSLVVSGGDEQYF
TRBV28	TRBD1	.	TRBJ1-2	16	TGTGCCAGCAGTTCGTACTTCGGACAGGGGGACTATGGCTACACCTTC	CASSSYFGQGDYGYTF
TRBV28	TRBD1	.	TRBJ2-7	14	TGTGCCAGCACCGACGGACAGGGGCGCTACGAGCAGTACTTC	CASTDGQGRYEQYF
TRBV28	.	few	TRBJ2-1	11	TGTGCCAGCGAGGACAACAATGAGCAGTTCTTC	CASEDNNEQFF
TRBV27	.	.	TRBJ1-1	14	TGTGCCAGCAGTTTTGGCGGCATGAACACTGAAGCTTTCTTT	CASSFGGMNTEAFF
TRBV6-1	TRBD2	.	TRBJ2-7	15	TGTGCCAGCAGGGCCGGGACTAGCGGGACAGGCGAGCAGTACTTC	CASRAGTSGTGEQYF
TRBV5-1	.	.	TRBJ2-3	15	TGCGCCAGCAGCTTAGGGGGGGGCCGCACAGATACGCAGTATTTT	CASSLGGGRTDTQYF
TRBV28	.	.	TRBJ2-7	15	TGTGCCAGCACCCCTACCGGGACACCTACCTACGAGCAGTACTTC	CASTPTGTPTYEQYF
TRBV30	.	.	TRBJ2-1	14	TGTGCCTGGAATGCCGGGACACCGAGGGATGAGCAGTTCTTC	CAWNAGTPRDEQFF
TRBV10-3	TRBD1	.	TRBJ1-6	14	TGTGCCATCAGTGGCGGGACAGCCAATTCACCCCTCCACTTT	CAISGGTANSPLHF